This T cell receptor beta chain was identified in a study of shared clonotypes between healthy human individuals (dated by TCRdb to 2019 to 2021). Describing the broader study: A few men and two women, aged 18 to 49 years, made up the cohort. For each donor, three plates each were used for CD4 naive and CD4 memory, two plates were used for CD8 naive, and one plate was used for CD8 memory. Blood TCR repertoires of five healthy adults were deeply sequenced to estimate repertoire size and the extent of clonotype sharing between individuals. To increase sequencing depth and limit assay-specific biases, TCR repertoire library preparation and sequencing were carried out by different laboratories using diverse techniques. Between about 0.85 and 9.5 billion PBMCs per donor were obtained by leukapheresis.

The CDR3 starts with the cysteine, ends with the phenylalanine, and has 14 residues. Left in the record is the CDR3 DNA by itself, 42 bases read in frame from the first base. Via the germline V gene (reference sequence), CDR1 is LNHDA and CDR2 SQIVND. V is reduced by 3 bases and J by 3 bases, leaving a spacing of 11 bases between them. The research as a whole found: Naive subsets generally had larger estimated clonotype richness than memory subsets. Rarefaction of sorted-subset datasets indicated incomplete sequencing despite the large sequencing depth. Only blood was sampled, and tissue TCR repertoires likely differ from those in blood. Pairwise subsampling led to the expectation that sequencing depth would affect the degree of clonotype sharing among donors. When four donors were compared, the shared fraction of clonotypes was around 4.6% for naive CD4, roughly 3.4% for naive CD8, more than 2% for memory CD4, and under 0.5% for memory CD8. Higher generation probabilities were observed for clonotypes shared by all four sorted-subset donors than for non-shared clonotypes. The small number of donors limited the genetic and exposure-history diversity represented.

The donors were healthy, HIV-negative adults with no recently reported acute infections or vaccinations. Every donor was a Caucasian adult living in Nashville, Tennessee, USA. CD4+ T cells were enriched by magnetic negative selection; naive cells were then positively selected on CD45RA, and the negative fraction formed the memory subset. Blood was collected by leukapheresis, and PBMCs were isolated by Ficoll-Histopaque density gradient centrifugation and then cryopreserved in liquid nitrogen vapor phase. Analytical flow cytometry was used to check the purity and quantity of each magnetically sorted T cell population. Each sorted fraction had its genomic DNA isolated and then quantified by UV absorbance on a Nanodrop 2000c. Using the deep immunoSEQ assay, multiplex PCR amplified TCR CDR3 regions from genomic DNA. For each cell subset, the extracted genomic DNA was distributed evenly across all wells of several immunoSEQ 96-well plates, and each plate served as one replicate. For sorted subsets, 200 to 250 ng genomic DNA, equal to tens of thousands of T cell genomes, was loaded into each replicate PCR. Purified libraries were measured with a Qubit 3.0 fluorometer, size-checked on a Bioanalyzer 2100, and measured again with the KAPA Library Quantification kit. Each immunoSEQ 96-well plate was sequenced on its own single-read 150-cycle Illumina NextSeq 550 flow cell. The published analysis was carried out like this. Because the immunoSEQ output held only junctional sequences and lacked quality scores, the filtering could not match the filtering applied to full-length reads. Sequences were annotated with PyIR, a Python wrapper for IgBLAST v1.9, and V/J genes and CDR3 were assigned using IMGT germline references. Reads with weak V/J assignments (E-value above 1e-6), missing CDR3, stop codons, out-of-frame junctions, or ambiguous translated residues were removed. V3J clonotypes were defined by identical inferred V gene, J gene, and CDR3 amino acid sequence. To compute the percentage overlap between repertoires, the number of shared unique clonotypes was divided by the size of the smaller repertoire. RTK rarefaction, the Chao1 estimator, and Recon v2.1 estimates of unobserved clonotypes were used to assess repertoire richness. Generation probabilities for all TCRbeta clonotypes obtained by the gDNA method from four donors were computed using OLGA. TCRdb took over this immuneACCESS table, retaining in-frame rearrangements with V and J assigned. Such tables are incomplete; in checked studies, under half of the missing clones stem from an unresolved V gene, and the remainder is unexplained. V and J calls and clone size are those listed in that table; D and trimming were worked out from the DNA. This sample lists some 1,400,000 clones; roughly 96% were detected once. The top ten clones comprise approximately 1% of the sample.

Note on this clone: Its antigen is unknown. Nothing much larger sits one base from this clone, and base qualities are not available.

The clonotype originates from a man in his thirties or forties in good health. Here the chain combines TRBV19 and TRBJ1-2, with the D gene call left open. The sequencing input was naive CD4+ T cells sorted from blood. Taken with the paper, the label for cell subset or site translates to: CD45RA+ positively selected. The sequenced DNA is TGTGCCAGTAGTATTTCGGCTAGTCACTATGGCTACACCTTC. It codes for CASSISASHYGYTF.